Shown below are 16 T cell receptor beta chains from a single sample sequenced in a study of CD8+CD57+ T cells in acquired aplastic anemia. Genomic DNA was employed as the template in profiling TCR beta VDJ and CDR3. TCRdb processed the reads anew with MiXCR; each CDR3 protein has one entry. The table has about 130,000 distinct CDR3 sequences, 48% seen once; the top ten hold about 2.5%. Sequences were obtained from sorted CD4+, CD8+, or CD8+CD57+ T cells (not recorded which) from PBMCs. The receptor set was obtained from a human donor in good health, serving as a control.

This rearrangement joins TRBV5-4 to TRBJ2-5; 10 bases fit TRBD2. The CDR3 consists of 17 residues. Per germline, CDR1 SGHNT and CDR2 YYREEE (reference sequence). J gave up 2 bases and V 4 bases, and 11 bases lay outside the gene matches. As DNA, the CDR3 is TGTGCCAGCAGCCCTGGGATGAGCGGGGGGGAACAAGAGACCCAGTACTTC. This sequence encodes CASSPGMSGGEQETQYF. The variable domain in full, completed from reference TRBV5-4 and TRBJ2-5, reads ETGVTQSPTHLIKTRGQQVTLRCSSQSGHNTVSWYQQALGQGPQFIFQYYREEENGRGNFPPRFSGLQFPNYSSELNVNALELDDSALYLCASSPGMSGGEQETQYFGPGTRLLVL.

The V call is TRBV29-1, the J call TRBJ2-7; 15 nucleotides align to TRBD2. The germline CDR1 and CDR2 sequences are SQVTM and ANQGSEA. This CDR3 has 15 amino acids. CDR3 sequence (DNA): TGCAGTGCCTGGACTAGCGGGGGGGGCCTGGCTGAGCAGTACTTC. Translation gives CSAWTSGGGLAEQYF.

CDR3 loop: CASSLGGVGNTEAFF. CDR3 sequence (DNA): TGTGCCAGCAGCTTAGGGGGCGTAGGGAACACTGAAGCTTTCTTT. The V and J genes are TRBV7-9 and TRBJ1-1; D may be TRBD1 (5 bases). V was clipped by 1 base and J by 1 base, with 10 bases between them. CDR3 length: 15 residues. Per the germline V gene, CDR1 is SEHNR and CDR2 is FQNEAQ (reference sequence). Combining the CDR3 with reference TRBV7-9 and TRBJ1-1 gives the whole variable domain DTGVSQNPRHKITKRGQNVTFRCDPISEHNRLYWYRQTLGQGPEFLTYFQNEAQLEKSRLLSDRFSAERPKGSFSTLEIQRTEQGDSAMYLCASSLGGVGNTEAFFGQGTRLTVV.

This clonotype was seen repeatedly, ten times or more. V usage is TRBV12-3 or TRBV12-4 and J usage is TRBJ1-1; D ambiguous. Trimming shortened V by 5 bases and J by 4 bases, and 11 bases separated the two germline ends. The CDR3 extends over 13 amino acids. CDR3 loop: CASSTSWGTEAFF. The CDR3 nucleotides are TGTGCCAGCAGTACCAGCTGGGGCACTGAAGCTTTCTTT.

This clonotype was seen a handful of times. The chain recombines TRBV7-2 with TRBJ1-1; TRBD1 agrees at 8 bases. This CDR3 is built from 14 residues. The germline V gene has CDR1 SGHTA and CDR2 FQGNSA. V lost 5 bases, J lost 11 bases, and 13 bases stayed unmatched. CDR3 DNA: TGTGCCAGCAGCCCAAACGGACAGGGTACCGAGGCTTTCTTT. Amino acids: CASSPNGQGTEAFF. Filled out from reference TRBV7-2 and TRBJ1-1, the complete variable domain reads GAGVSQSPSNKVTEKGKDVELRCDPISGHTALYWYRQSLGQGLEFLIYFQGNSAPDKSGLPSDRFSAERTGGSVSTLTIQRTQQEDSAVYLCASSPNGQGTEAFFGQGTRLTVV.

In its sample, this clonotype was seen once. A much larger clonotype is one base distant, so this may be a read error. The conserved final phenylalanine or tryptophan is absent from the CDR3, which likely points to a read error. The V call is TRBV4-1, the J call TRBJ1-1; TRBD1 might be the D (6 bases). Deletions cut 4 bases from V and 4 bases from J, with 16 bases between. CDR1 is MGHRA, CDR2 YSYEKL, per germline. The CDR3 sequence is 15 residues long. CDR3 amino acids: CASSPAGAMSTEAFS. For the CDR3, the DNA is TGCGCCAGCAGCCCAGCAGGGGCTATGAGCACTGAAGCTTTCTCT.

The chain uses TRBV3-1 and TRBJ2-3; 12 bases fit TRBD2. Germline V gene sequence: CDR1 LGHDT, CDR2 YNNKEL (reference sequence). Trimming removed 2 bases from V and 4 bases from J; junction bases left unmatched: 1. This CDR3 region has 15 residues. This chain's CDR3 is CASSQTSGGPDTQYF. The CDR3 DNA sequence: TGTGCCAGCAGCCAAACTAGCGGGGGGCCAGATACGCAGTATTTT.

This sequence joins TRBV2 and TRBJ1-6; a weak D match, TRBD1 (5 bases). This CDR3 contains 14 residues. Trimming removed 6 bases from V and 7 bases from J, with 13 bases in between. Germline V gene lookup returns CDR1 SNHLY and CDR2 FYNNEI. The CDR3 reads CASSQTAGNSPLHF. In DNA form, the CDR3 reads TGTGCCAGCAGCCAGACAGCAGGCAATTCACCCCTCCACTTT.

This clonotype occurred many times. The chain combines TRBV19 with TRBJ2-7, with TRBD2 identical over 8 bases. The trim removed 2 bases at V and 4 bases at J, leaving 7 bases unmatched. Germline values: CDR1 LNHDA, CDR2 SQIVND (reference sequence). This CDR3 region has 15 residues. The CDR3 DNA sequence: TGTGCCAGTAGTATAATGAATAGCGGGGTATACGAGCAGTACTTC. It yields the protein CASSIMNSGVYEQYF. The full variable domain, completed using reference TRBV19 and TRBJ2-7, is DGGITQSPKYLFRKEGQNVTLSCEQNLNHDAMYWYRQDPGQGLRLIYYSQIVNDFQKGDIAEGYSVSREKKESFPLTVTSAQKNPTAFYLCASSIMNSGVYEQYFGPGTRLTVT.

V and J are TRBV3-1 and TRBJ2-3; the match to TRBD2 covers 15 bases. The CDR3 extends over 19 amino acids. J gave up 3 bases and V 3 bases, and 10 bases lay outside the gene matches. CDR1 is LGHDT, CDR2 YNNKEL, per germline (reference sequence). CDR3 in DNA: TGTGCCAGCAGCCAGGGACTAGCGGGGGGTTCCGACCGGACAGATACGCAGTATTTT. The encoded protein is CASSQGLAGGSDRTDTQYF.

This clonotype has at least ten counts. The rearrangement uses TRBV5-4 and TRBJ2-3, with 7 bases lining up with TRBD2. V shed 1 base, J shed 2 bases, and the junction held 7 bases outside the gene matches. The V gene's germline CDR1 is SGHNT and CDR2 YYREEE (reference sequence). This CDR3 is built from 16 residues. The CDR3 region is CASSLRAGRNTDTQYF. CDR3 DNA: TGTGCCAGCAGCTTGAGAGCGGGACGGAACACAGATACGCAGTATTTT.

This clonotype was picked up many times. The rearrangement links TRBV12-3 or TRBV12-4 to TRBJ1-2; the D is unclear. V lost 1 base to trimming and J lost 2 bases, with 11 bases between them. The CDR3 sequence is 15 residues long. The CDR3 DNA sequence: TGTGCCAGCAGTTTAGGATGGGGTGGGAACTATGGCTACACCTTC. Translated, it gives CASSLGWGGNYGYTF.

There are many counts of this clonotype. The V call is TRBV7-9, the J call TRBJ2-2, with D perhaps TRBD1 (5 bases). Germline loops: CDR1 SEHNR, CDR2 FQNEAQ (reference sequence). Trimming shortened V by 3 bases and J by 4 bases, and 15 bases separated the two germline ends. The CDR3 contains 16 residues. CDR3: CASSLVGMGRTGELFF. The CDR3 region has the DNA TGTGCCAGCAGCTTGGTTGGGATGGGGCGCACCGGGGAGCTGTTTTTT.

The chain uses TRBV15 and TRBJ1-2, with no clear D. Per the germline V gene, CDR1 is LNHNV and CDR2 is YYDKDF (reference sequence). Trimming shortened V by 5 bases and J by 2 bases, and 12 bases separated the two germline ends. The CDR3 totals 14 residues. CDR3 sequence (DNA): TGTGCCACCAGCCTCATTCTCGGCAACTATGGCTACACCTTC. Encoded protein: CATSLILGNYGYTF.

This clonotype was seen many times. The gene calls are TRBV20-1 and TRBJ1-2; 10 bases fit TRBD1. The CDR3 spans 16 residues. Trimming at V came to 6 bases and at J to 0 bases, leaving 10 bases not matched to a gene. CDR1 is DFQATT and CDR2 is SNEGSKA in the germline V gene (reference sequence). The CDR3 here is CSARRTGGGTNYGYTF. As DNA, the CDR3 is TGCAGTGCCAGAAGGACAGGGGGGGGCACTAACTATGGCTACACCTTC.

The chain joins TRBV20-1 to TRBJ2-7; D is possibly TRBD2 (5 bases). The CDR3 runs to 11 residues. Germline-derived CDR1 and CDR2 are DFQATT and SNEGSKA (reference sequence). Trimming shortened V by 3 bases and J by 2 bases, and 5 bases separated the two germline ends. CDR3 sequence (DNA): TGCAGTGCTAGCGGGACCTACGAGCAGTACTTC. It codes for CSASGTYEQYF.